The TCR beta chain described here comes from a study of post-analysis software for immune sequencing data. This clonotype was observed many times. Unique molecular identifiers featured in each of the TCR beta cDNA libraries. TCRdb analysed the PCR reads with MiXCR anew, one entry per CDR3 protein. The sample includes some 160,000 distinct CDR3 sequences, 35% to 40% of them seen just once. The V gene's germline CDR1 is MNHNY and CDR2 SVGAGI (reference sequence). The CDR3 is 12 amino acids. Trimming pared 5 bases from V and 13 bases from J, leaving 14 bases between. The rearrangement joins TRBV6-6 to TRBJ1-4; D gene ambiguous. The sequence came from a girl between 10 and 17 years old with multiple sclerosis. The sample consisted of blood, taken after autologous hematopoietic stem cell transplantation. CDR3 in amino acids: CASSPQFLALFF. The CDR3 DNA follows: TGTGCCAGCAGTCCACAGTTTTTGGCACTGTTTTTT.